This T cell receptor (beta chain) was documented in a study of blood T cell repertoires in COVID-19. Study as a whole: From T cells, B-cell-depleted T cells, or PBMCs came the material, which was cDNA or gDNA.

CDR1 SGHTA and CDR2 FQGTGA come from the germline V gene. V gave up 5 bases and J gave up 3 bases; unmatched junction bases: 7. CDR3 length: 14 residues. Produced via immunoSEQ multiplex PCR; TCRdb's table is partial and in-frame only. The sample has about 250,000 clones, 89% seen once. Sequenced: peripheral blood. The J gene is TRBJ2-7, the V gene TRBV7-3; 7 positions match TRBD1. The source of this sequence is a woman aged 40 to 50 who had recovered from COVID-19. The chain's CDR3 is CASSLSTGDYEQYF. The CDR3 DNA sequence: TGTGCCAGCAGCCTATCAACAGGGGACTACGAGCAGTACTTC.